The 8 T cell receptor beta chains below all came from one sample that was sequenced in a study of Graves' ophthalmopathy and Graves' hyperthyroidism. The authors amplified TCR beta CDR3 regions, and they did so from RNA transcripts for repertoire sequencing. RT-PCR in the first round used HTBI primers; a second-round multiplex PCR followed. TCRdb ran MiXCR on the multiplex PCR reads and lists one entry per CDR3 protein. The data contain more than 300,000 distinct CDR3 sequences, approximately 15% of them singletons. Sequenced: peripheral blood. Receptors were obtained from a woman aged 18-29 years with stable Graves' hyperthyroidism.

The chain recombines TRBV18 with TRBJ1-1; D gene uncertain. The V and J ends lost 2 bases and 8 bases respectively, with 9 bases between them. This CDR3 has 12 residues. Germline V gives CDR1 KGHSH, CDR2 LQKENI. CDR3 amino acids: CASSPRTLEAFF. CDR3 bases: TGTGCCAGCTCACCAAGGACGCTGGAAGCTTTCTTT.

This clonotype was observed at least ten times. This chain links TRBV4-1 with TRBJ2-5; D uncertain. Germline assignment: CDR1 MGHRA and CDR2 YSYEKL. V lost 4 bases and J lost 1, with 7 bases in between. CDR3 length: 13 amino acids. The CDR3 nucleotides are TGCGCCAGCAGCCCTTCGGTCCAAGAGACCCAGTACTTC. Its translation: CASSPSVQETQYF.

Note on this clonotype: One end of the junction fails to match germline, which may point to a read error. V gene TRBV27 combines with J gene TRBJ1-5, with D maybe TRBD1 (5 bases). Germline CDR1 reads MNHEY; CDR2 reads SMNVEV (reference sequence). The CDR3 covers 14 residues. The CDR3 is CASSIDMGRQPQHF. DNA for the CDR3: TGTGCCAGTAGTATCGACATGGGGCGGCAGCCTCAGCATTTT.

This clonotype was counted ten times or more. The chain carries TRBV5-1 and TRBJ2-7; D perhaps matches TRBD1 (5 bases). This CDR3 spans 14 amino acids. The germline V gene encodes CDR1 SGHRS and CDR2 YFSETQ. Trimming removed 4 bases from V and 9 bases from J, with 20 bases in between. Written as DNA, the CDR3 is TGCGCCAGCAGCGCCTCCGAAAGCCTTCAGGGGCAGTACTTC. It yields the protein CASSASESLQGQYF.

This clonotype showed up many times. The V call is TRBV20-1, the J call TRBJ1-1; D may be TRBD1 (6 bases). Germline V lookup: CDR1 DFQATT, CDR2 SNEGSKA (reference sequence). This CDR3 has 15 residues. V was pared by 2 bases and J by 2 bases, with 15 bases between. CDR3 DNA: TGCAGTGCTAGACAGTCACAGGGCCTCAACACTGAAGCTTTCTTT. Translated, it gives CSARQSQGLNTEAFF.

The chain links TRBV27 to TRBJ1-6, with TRBD1 matching over 9 bases. The V and J ends lost 4 bases and 10 bases, in that order; junction bases with no gene match: 5. The CDR3 has 14 residues. Germline V gene sequence: CDR1 MNHEY, CDR2 SMNVEV (reference sequence). This CDR3 reads CASSSYRGQSPLHF. The CDR3 coding sequence is TGTGCCAGCAGTTCCTACAGGGGGCAATCACCCCTCCACTTT.

This clonotype was counted many times. The chain carries TRBV6-2 or TRBV6-3 and TRBJ1-5; D may be TRBD1 (6 bases). The CDR3 loop spans 15 amino acids. Trimming removed 5 bases from V and 2 bases from J, with 13 bases in between. Germline V gives CDR1 MNHEY, CDR2 SVGEGT. The CDR3 sequence is CASSPPGGGNQPQHF. The CDR3 bases are TGTGCCAGCAGTCCCCCGGGGGGCGGCAATCAGCCCCAGCATTTT.

The rearrangement links TRBV4-1 to TRBJ1-5; D unresolved. V was trimmed by 1 base and J by 1 base, leaving 8 bases between them. The germline gives CDR1 MGHRA, CDR2 YSYEKL. The CDR3 runs 15 residues. Written as DNA, the CDR3 is TGCGCCAGCAGCCAAGGACTCGGGAGCAATCAGCCCCAGCATTTT. Its protein is CASSQGLGSNQPQHF.